This T cell receptor beta chain was captured by sequencing in a study of cytomegalovirus exposure and HLA in healthy donors. Overall study context: The roughly 100 million unique TCR beta sequences, from about 179 million T cells, were found by an earlier analysis. Points from the study as a whole: A later analysis by the authors found several of the most significant clusters apparently linked to common viral pathogens. Altogether, 160 or so TCR beta chains were recorded as cytomegalovirus-associated.

This PCR relied on a set of 60 Vbeta primers and 13 Jbeta primers. Sequencing was performed with immunoSEQ multiplex PCR; in TCRdb, only in-frame clones are kept and a portion is missing. The sample lists about 180,000 clones; roughly 82% were seen once. Comment on this clone: Its antigen remains unknown.

What was sequenced was PBMCs. This sequence was found in a woman in her forties or fifties in good health and CMV-seronegative.

Here the CDR3 reads CASREAAGSYEQYF. The CDR3 nucleotides read TGTGCCAGCAGAGAGGCGGCGGGCTCCTACGAGCAGTACTTC. The J gene is TRBJ2-7, the V gene TRBV6-1, with D perhaps TRBD2 (5 bases). Between the trimmed V and J ends, which lost 6 bases and 0 bases, there was a span of 12 bases. CDR1 and CDR2 from the germline V gene are MNHNS and SASEGT. This CDR3 spans 14 amino acids.